These T cell receptor beta chains were read from a single sample in a study of T-cell reconstitution after alpha-beta-depleted transplantation in children. One entry per CDR3 protein results from TCRdb running MiXCR on the PCR reads. The sample yields fewer than 550,000 distinct CDR3 sequences, about a sixth seen once. This material consisted of PBMCs, mostly from graft donor cells, taken 360 days after TCRalphabeta/CD19-depleted stem cell transplant. The source of these receptors is a boy under two years old who had a stem cell transplant for Wiskott-Aldrich syndrome, so the T cells may come from the graft donor. Both conserved end residues are trimmed from each CDR3. The D gene is left open where the match is weak. Clone size is given for some rows only: seen once, a few or many times, or a class if the clone is expanded.

V: TRBV7-9
J: TRBJ2-3
size: .
D: TRBD2
CDR3: ASSQIVTSGRANTQY

V: TRBV12-3/TRBV12-4
J: TRBJ2-2
size: .
D: TRBD1
CDR3: ASSLQGADGELF

V: TRBV30
J: TRBJ1-2
size: .
D: .
CDR3: AWSFGPVRGYT

V: TRBV29-1
J: TRBJ2-5
size: .
D: TRBD2
CDR3: SAGAFGLGQETQY

V: TRBV20-1
J: TRBJ1-1
size: .
D: .
CDR3: SAWTVPNTEAF

V: TRBV10-1
J: TRBJ2-7
size: .
D: .
CDR3: ASSGSGSGYEQY

V: TRBV18
J: TRBJ2-7
size: few
D: .
CDR3: ASSMGLNGEQY

V: TRBV12-3/TRBV12-4
J: TRBJ1-2
size: few
D: TRBD1
CDR3: ASSSRGEGYGYT

V: TRBV7-8
J: TRBJ2-3
size: few
D: .
CDR3: ASSWDLMGSTDTQY

V: TRBV12-3/TRBV12-4
J: TRBJ2-5
size: .
D: .
CDR3: ASSPDGETQY

V: TRBV27
J: TRBJ2-5
size: .
D: TRBD2
CDR3: ASSPRLAGGIRETQY

V: TRBV6-1
J: TRBJ1-4
size: few
D: .
CDR3: ATGGTPNEKLF

V: TRBV5-5
J: TRBJ2-7
size: .
D: TRBD2
CDR3: ASSPSGSPAYEQY

V: TRBV12-3/TRBV12-4
J: TRBJ2-5
size: few
D: TRBD2
CDR3: ASSSRTSGSWAKETQY

V: TRBV5-1
J: TRBJ2-3
size: few
D: TRBD2
CDR3: ASRAGEQDTQY

V: TRBV27
J: TRBJ2-2
size: .
D: TRBD2
CDR3: ASRLSGRGPGELF

V: TRBV20-1
J: TRBJ2-7
size: few
D: TRBD2
CDR3: SARRPSGIYEQY

V: TRBV15
J: TRBJ2-7
size: .
D: .
CDR3: ATSMDGKAEQY

V: TRBV4-1
J: TRBJ2-2
size: few
D: TRBD2
CDR3: ASSHLAGGWTGELF

V: TRBV4-1
J: TRBJ2-1
size: few
D: .
CDR3: ASSQASGRGRIYNEQF

V: TRBV4-3
J: TRBJ2-7
size: .
D: TRBD1
CDR3: ASSRGTANYEQY